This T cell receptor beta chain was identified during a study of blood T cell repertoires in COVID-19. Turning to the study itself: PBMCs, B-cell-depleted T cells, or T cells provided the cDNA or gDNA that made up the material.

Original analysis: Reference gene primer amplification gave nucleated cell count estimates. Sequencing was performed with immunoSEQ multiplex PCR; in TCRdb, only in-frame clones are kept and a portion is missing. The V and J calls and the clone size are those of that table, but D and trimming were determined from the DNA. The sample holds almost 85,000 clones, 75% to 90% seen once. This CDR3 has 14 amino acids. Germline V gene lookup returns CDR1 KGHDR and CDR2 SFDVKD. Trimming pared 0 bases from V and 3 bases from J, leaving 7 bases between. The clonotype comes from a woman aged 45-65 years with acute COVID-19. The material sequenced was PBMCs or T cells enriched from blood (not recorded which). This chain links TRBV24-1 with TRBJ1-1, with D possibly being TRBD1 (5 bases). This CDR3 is CATSDLQGDTEAFF. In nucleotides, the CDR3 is TGTGCCACCAGTGATTTGCAAGGGGACACTGAAGCTTTCTTT.